This entry features one T cell receptor beta chain sequence. These data originate in a study of shared clonotypes between healthy human individuals. This CDR3 region has 14 residues. Germline CDR1 is WNHNN and CDR2 is SYGVQD (reference sequence). V was cut by 2 bases and J by 7 bases, with 15 bases left in between. The method was immunoSEQ multiplex PCR; TCRdb's version includes in-frame clones alone and lacks a portion of them. The table shows around 2.1 million clones, with 85% to 95% occurring only once. In the naive CD8 group, cells lacked CD45RO and were positively selected for CCR7, so terminally differentiated effector memory CD45RA+ cells were left out.

Sample: naive CD8+ T cells from PBMCs. The chain has TRBV10-1 and TRBJ2-7; TRBD2 might be the D (6 bases). The source is a man between 18 and 29 years old in good health. Some clones in this sample may be carry-over from other donors' samples. The CDR3 loop is CASSEMRDRGEQYF. Here the CDR3 DNA reads TGCGCCAGCAGTGAGATGAGGGACCGGGGGGAGCAGTACTTC.